The 17 T cell receptor beta chains presented below share a single source sample, sequenced in a study of T cells in women clearing cervical HPV infection. Here immunoSEQ multiplex PCR was the method, and the copy in TCRdb shows in-frame clones only, minus some. The ten top clones account for approximately 7.2%, within a sample of about 35,000 clones. Material: blood buffy coat. These TCRs come from a woman between 18 and 70 years old with a cervical HPV16 infection that either progressed to CIN3+ or cleared (not recorded which).

Remarks on this clone: The CDR3 is cut off 3 residues early in the read; its end comes from the germline J gene. The V gene is TRBV30, the J gene TRBJ1-2; no firm D call. Germline CDR1 reads GTSNPN; CDR2 reads SVGIG (reference sequence). CDR3 length: 12 residues. The CDR3 loop reads CAWSVAGNDYTF. The sequenced part of the CDR3 DNA is TGTGCCTGGAGTGTTGCGGGGAACGAC.

Comment on this clone: From the germline J gene comes the end of the CDR3, since the read stops 3 residues before it. The chain links TRBV14 to TRBJ2-2; no definite D call. V was shortened by 1 base and J by 3 bases, with 12 bases between the two germline ends. Germline V gene lookup returns CDR1 SGHDN and CDR2 FVKESK. CDR3 size: 16 residues. The CDR3 loop is CASSQAQGTHTGELFF. The CDR3 DNA, read in part, is TGTGCCAGCAGCCAAGCCCAAGGCACACACACCGGGGAG.

Details on this clone: The missing CDR3 end, 3 residues past where the read stops, is filled in from the germline J gene. The V gene is TRBV19, the J gene TRBJ2-1, with TRBD2 identical over 8 bases. The CDR3 spans 17 residues. Germline V gene data show CDR1 as LNHDA and CDR2 as SQIVND (reference sequence). V was pared by 4 bases and J by 6 bases, with 14 bases of the junction left unmatched. The CDR3 DNA, read in part, is TGTGCCAGTAGTAACGGACTAGCCCCGCGGTTGGGCAATGAG. It specifies CASSNGLAPRLGNE. The CDR3 in full is CASSNGLAPRLGNEQFF.

For this clone: The CDR3 end falls 3 residues outside the read, so it is completed with the germline J gene. The rearrangement uses TRBV5-1 and TRBJ2-3; TRBD2 matches at 11 bases. Germline loops: CDR1 SGHRS, CDR2 YFSETQ. The CDR3 is made up of 15 amino acids. The ends lost 4 bases at V and 7 bases at J; junction bases unmatched: 8. CDR3 residues: CASSTPSGGKYTQYF. The DNA read from the CDR3 is TGCGCCAGCAGCACCCCTAGCGGGGGGAAGTATACG.

As for this clone: The read is 3 residues too short to cover the CDR3 end, so that end is filled in from the germline J gene. The gene calls are TRBV5-6 and TRBJ2-7; D unclear. Trimming took 1 base from V and 0 from J, leaving 8 bases between them. Germline CDR1 reads SGHDT; CDR2 reads YYEEEE. The CDR3 extends over 14 amino acids. The sequenced part of the CDR3 DNA is TGTGCCAGCAGCTTGTATCTAGGCTCCTACGAG. Amino acids: CASSLYLGSYE. The entire CDR3 protein is CASSLYLGSYEQYF.

Of note for this clone: From the germline J gene comes the end of the CDR3, since the read stops 3 residues before it. V is TRBV6-2 or TRBV6-3 and J is TRBJ2-7, with 9 bases lining up with TRBD1. Germline V gene data show CDR1 as MNHEY and CDR2 as SVGEGT. J lost 6 bases, V lost 5 bases, and 11 bases had no gene match. CDR3 size: 15 residues. The CDR3 DNA, read in part, is TGTGCCAGCAGTCAAAGGACAGGGGAGGCGGTCGAG. Protein: CASSQRTGEAVE. The full-length CDR3 reads as CASSQRTGEAVEQYF.

With respect to this clone: The read stops 3 residues short of the end of the CDR3; the missing end is completed from the germline J gene. This chain links TRBV7-9 with TRBJ1-1, with TRBD1 matching 8 bases. The CDR3 spans 11 residues. Germline CDR1 is SEHNR and CDR2 is FQNEAQ (reference sequence). CDR3 DNA, as far as it was read: TGTGCCATAGACAGGGGAGATGAG. It specifies CAIDRGDE. The whole CDR3 sequence reads CAIDRGDEAFF.

In regard to this clone: The CDR3 end falls 3 residues outside the read, so it is completed with the germline J gene. This sequence joins TRBV20-1 and TRBJ2-5; possibly TRBD2 for D (5 bases). This CDR3 comprises 15 residues. V shed 6 bases and J shed 5 bases, with 22 bases lying between them. Germline values: CDR1 DFQATT, CDR2 SNEGSKA (reference sequence). The part of the CDR3 DNA that was read is TGCAGTGCCCTCCCACGGGTTCGCGGCGGGGAGACC. Its translation: CSALPRVRGGET. The entire CDR3 protein is CSALPRVRGGETQYF.

With respect to this clone: The CDR3 end falls 3 residues outside the read, so it is completed with the germline J gene. The chain employs TRBV7-8 and TRBJ2-1; 10 bases are shared with TRBD2. Unmatched junction bases numbered 15, after V lost 5 bases and J lost 5 bases. Looked up from germline, CDR1 is SGHVS and CDR2 is FQNEAQ. This CDR3 is 18 amino acids long. The sequenced part of the CDR3 DNA is TGTGCCAGCAGCATTCGGGCGTCAACTAGCGGGGTACACAATGAG. It codes for CASSIRASTSGVHNE. The CDR3 in its entirety is CASSIRASTSGVHNEQFF.

On this clone: The CDR3 end falls 3 residues outside the read, so it is completed with the germline J gene. The chain links TRBV28 to TRBJ2-7, with D maybe TRBD2 (6 bases). The CDR3 consists of 17 residues. The V end lost 4 bases, the J end lost 1 base, and 20 bases lay between the germline ends. CDR1 is MDHEN, CDR2 SYDVKM, per germline. CDR3 loop: CASSSDGAGFRSYEQYF. Incomplete CDR3 DNA: TGTGCCAGCAGTTCGGACGGTGCGGGGTTCAGATCCTACGAG. Drawing the rest from reference TRBV28 and TRBJ2-7, the complete variable domain is DVKVTQSSRYLVKRTGEKVFLECVQDMDHENMFWYRQDPGLGLRLIYFSYDVKMKEKGDIPEGYSVSREKKERFSLILESASTNQTSMYLCASSSDGAGFRSYEQYFGPGTRLTVT.

As to this clone: The read falls 3 residues short of the CDR3 end, and the missing part is taken from the germline J gene. The chain carries TRBV19 and TRBJ1-2; D remains ambiguous. There are 12 residues in the CDR3. The V gene's germline CDR1 is LNHDA and CDR2 SQIVND (reference sequence). The DNA read from the CDR3 is TGTGCCAAAAAGGGTGTCCCCTACGAC. The encoded protein is CAKKGVPYD. The entire CDR3 protein reads CAKKGVPYDYTF. Supplemented by reference TRBV19 and TRBJ1-2, the full variable domain reads DGGITQSPKYLFRKEGQNVTLSCEQNLNHDAMYWYRQDPGQGLRLIYYSQIVNDFQKGDIAEGYSVSREKKESFPLTVTSAQKNPTAFYLCAKKGVPYDYTFGSGTRLTVV.

A remark on this clone: The CDR3 goes on 3 residues after the read ends, and that part is filled in from the germline J gene. V and J are TRBV7-2 and TRBJ1-2, with TRBD1 as a possible D gene (6 bases). The germline CDR1 and CDR2 sequences are SGHTA and FQGNSA. There are 14 residues in the CDR3. CDR3 sequence reads: CASSLAGGRYDYTF. The part of the CDR3 DNA that was read is TGTGCCAGCAGCTTAGCGGGGGGGCGTTACGAC.

As to this clone: The CDR3 goes on 3 residues after the read ends, and that part is filled in from the germline J gene. This sequence joins TRBV12-5 and TRBJ1-5; 7 nucleotides match TRBD1. CDR1 is LGHNT and CDR2 is FRNRAP in the germline V gene. Losses at the gene ends were 6 bases for V and 0 bases for J; bases not matched to a gene: 2. The CDR3 length is 14 residues. The CDR3 bases that were read are TGTGCTAGTGGCGGACAGGTTAGCAATCAGCCC. It translates to CASGGQVSNQP. Given in full, the CDR3 is CASGGQVSNQPQHF.

CDR3 protein: CASSGGGKNTGELFF. Partial CDR3 DNA: TGCGCCAGCAGCGGCGGGGGTAAGAACACCGGGGAG. The genes are TRBV5-1 and TRBJ2-2; TRBD2 agrees at 7 bases. The CDR3 end lies 3 residues beyond the end of the read and is filled in from the germline J gene. The germline CDR1 and CDR2 sequences are SGHRS and YFSETQ. The trim removed 4 bases at V and 1 base at J, leaving 4 bases unmatched. There are 15 residues in the CDR3.

For this clone: The observed sequence ends 3 residues before the CDR3 terminus, with the missing tail filled in from the germline J gene. The rearrangement joins TRBV5-1 to TRBJ2-2, with 12 nucleotides matching TRBD2. The CDR3 covers 17 residues. The V and J ends lost 3 bases and 4 bases, in that order; junction bases with no gene match: 7. Per germline, CDR1 SGHRS and CDR2 YFSETQ. CDR3 loop: CASSSTSGGRFTGELFF. CDR3 bases read: TGCGCCAGCAGCTCGACTAGCGGGGGTCGTTTCACCGGGGAG.

To note about this clone: The missing CDR3 end, 3 residues past where the read stops, is filled in from the germline J gene. The chain uses TRBV5-4 and TRBJ1-2; 8 bases are shared with TRBD1. This CDR3 is built from 15 residues. The germline V gene has CDR1 SGHNT and CDR2 YYREEE (reference sequence). V was clipped by 4 bases and J by 6 bases; unmatched bases: 11. The chain's CDR3 is CASSTRTGKVDGYTF. The CDR3 bases that were read are TGTGCCAGCAGCACCCGGACAGGGAAGGTGGATGGC. Based on the CDR3 plus reference TRBV5-4 and TRBJ1-2, the full variable domain is ETGVTQSPTHLIKTRGQQVTLRCSSQSGHNTVSWYQQALGQGPQFIFQYYREEENGRGNFPPRFSGLQFPNYSSELNVNALELDDSALYLCASSTRTGKVDGYTFGSGTRLTVV.

Concerning this clone: The read ends 3 residues shy of where the CDR3 ends; the end is completed using the germline J gene. In the same sample, other DNA sequences code for this CDR3. The chain carries TRBV6-2 or TRBV6-3 and TRBJ1-2; no reliable D call. CDR3 length: 11 residues. Deletions cut 7 bases from V and 6 bases from J, with 9 bases between. The germline CDR1 and CDR2 sequences are MNHEY and SVGEGT. The part of the CDR3 DNA that was read is TGTGCCAGCAACGAGGGCGATGGC. Protein sequence: CASNEGDG. The whole CDR3 protein reads CASNEGDGYTF.